This T cell receptor (beta chain) derives from a study of blood T cells in healthy people across ages. This clonotype appeared a few times. Isolating PBMCs gave at least 6 million of these cells per sample. Germline assignment: CDR1 MNHEY and CDR2 SVGEGT. V lost 6 bases, J lost 2 bases, and 12 bases lay in between. The CDR3 has 14 residues. For the second PCR, which ran for roughly 7 to 11 cycles, a sample-barcoded 5' primer and a J-beta primer mix were used. Each single sample gave us at least 2.5 million CDR3-containing paired-end reads. TCRdb re-called the 5' RACE reads with MiXCR, one entry per CDR3 protein. This table has 650,000 to 800,000 distinct CDR3 sequences, under 45% appearing once.

The chain uses TRBV6-2 or TRBV6-3 and TRBJ2-3; D gene uncertain. This clonotype originated in a man in his fifties or sixties in good health. The sequencing sample was made of blood. CDR3 DNA sequence: TGTGCCAGCAGGGAATCTACTTACACAGATACGCAGTATTTT. It encodes CASRESTYTDTQYF.